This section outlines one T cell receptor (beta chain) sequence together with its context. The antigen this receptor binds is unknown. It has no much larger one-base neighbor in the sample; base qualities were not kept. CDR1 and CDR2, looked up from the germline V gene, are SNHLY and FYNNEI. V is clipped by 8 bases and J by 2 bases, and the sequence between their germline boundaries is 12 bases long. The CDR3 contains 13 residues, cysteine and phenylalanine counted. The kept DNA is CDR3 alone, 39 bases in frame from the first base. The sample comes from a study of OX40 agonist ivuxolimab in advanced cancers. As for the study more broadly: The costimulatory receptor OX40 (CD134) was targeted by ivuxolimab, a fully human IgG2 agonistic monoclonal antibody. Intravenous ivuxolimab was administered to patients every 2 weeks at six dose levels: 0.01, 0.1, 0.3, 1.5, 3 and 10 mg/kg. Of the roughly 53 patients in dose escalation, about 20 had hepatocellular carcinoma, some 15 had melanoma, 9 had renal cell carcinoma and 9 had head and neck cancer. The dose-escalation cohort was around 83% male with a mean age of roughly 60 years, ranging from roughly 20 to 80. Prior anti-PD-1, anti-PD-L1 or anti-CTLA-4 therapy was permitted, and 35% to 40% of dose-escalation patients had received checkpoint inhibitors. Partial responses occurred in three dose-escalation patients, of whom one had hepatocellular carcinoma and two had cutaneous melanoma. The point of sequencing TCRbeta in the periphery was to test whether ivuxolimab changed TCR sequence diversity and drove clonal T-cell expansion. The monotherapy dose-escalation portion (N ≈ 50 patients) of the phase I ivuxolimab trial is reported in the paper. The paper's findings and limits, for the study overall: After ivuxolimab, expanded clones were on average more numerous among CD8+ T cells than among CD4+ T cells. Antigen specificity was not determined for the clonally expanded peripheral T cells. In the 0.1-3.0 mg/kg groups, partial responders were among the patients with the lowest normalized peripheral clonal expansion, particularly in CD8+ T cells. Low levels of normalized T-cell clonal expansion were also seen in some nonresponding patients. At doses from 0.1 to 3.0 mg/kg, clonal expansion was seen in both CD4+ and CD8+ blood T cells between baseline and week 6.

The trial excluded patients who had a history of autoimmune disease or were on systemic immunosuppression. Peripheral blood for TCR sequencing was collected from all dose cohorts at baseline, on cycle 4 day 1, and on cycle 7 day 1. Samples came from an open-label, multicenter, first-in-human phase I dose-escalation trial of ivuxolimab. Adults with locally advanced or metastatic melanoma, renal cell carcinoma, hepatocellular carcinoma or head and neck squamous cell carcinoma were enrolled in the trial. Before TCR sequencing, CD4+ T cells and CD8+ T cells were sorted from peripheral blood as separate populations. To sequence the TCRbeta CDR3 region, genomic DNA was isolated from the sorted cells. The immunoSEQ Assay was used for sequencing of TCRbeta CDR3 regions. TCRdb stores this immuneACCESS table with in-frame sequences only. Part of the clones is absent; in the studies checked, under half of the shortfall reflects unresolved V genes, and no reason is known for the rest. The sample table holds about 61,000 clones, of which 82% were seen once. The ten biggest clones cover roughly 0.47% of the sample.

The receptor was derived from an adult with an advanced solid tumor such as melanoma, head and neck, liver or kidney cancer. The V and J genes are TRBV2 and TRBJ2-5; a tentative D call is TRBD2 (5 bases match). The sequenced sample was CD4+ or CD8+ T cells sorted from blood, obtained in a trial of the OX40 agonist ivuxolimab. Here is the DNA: TGTGCCAGCTCCGGGAACCAGCAAGAGACCCAGTACTTC. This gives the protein CASSGNQQETQYF. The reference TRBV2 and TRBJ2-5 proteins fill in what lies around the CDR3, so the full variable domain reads EPEVTQTPSHQVTQMGQEVILRCVPISNHLYFYWYRQILGQKVEFLVSFYNNEISEKSEIFDDQFSVERPDGSNFTLKIRSTKLEDSAMYFCASSGNQQETQYFGPGTRLLVL.